These 5 T cell receptor beta chains were all obtained from the same sample, sequenced in a study of cytomegalovirus exposure and HLA in healthy donors. PCR used 60 Vbeta primers and 13 Jbeta primers. Data came from immunoSEQ multiplex PCR; TCRdb stores just in-frame clones and leaves some out. The data show 200,000 or so clones, about 80% seen once. The specimen sequenced was PBMCs. These receptors all come from a woman in her late teens or twenties in good health and CMV-seropositive.

The chain carries TRBV9 and TRBJ2-1, with 12 nucleotides matching TRBD2. In germline, CDR1 is SGDLS, CDR2 YYNGEE. This CDR3 has 15 residues. The ends lost 3 bases at V and 9 bases at J; junction bases unmatched: 7. In DNA, the CDR3 is TGTGCCAGCAGCGGCTCTAGCGGGGGGGCGGTTGAGCAGTTCTTC. Translating it yields CASSGSSGGAVEQFF. The entire variable domain, with the rest obtained from reference TRBV9 and TRBJ2-1, is as follows: DSGVTQTPKHLITATGQRVTLRCSPRSGDLSVYWYQQSLDQGLQFLIQYYNGEERAKGNILERFSAQQFPDLHSELNLSSLELGDSALYFCASSGSSGGAVEQFFGPGTRLTVL.

This chain connects TRBV5-6 to TRBJ1-5; 8 nucleotides agree with TRBD1. V lost 4 bases and J lost 5; bases outside the gene matches: 5. The CDR3 has 14 amino acids. Germline V gene data show CDR1 as SGHDT and CDR2 as YYEEEE. CDR3 sequence reads: CASSLRTGYQPQHF. CDR3 coding DNA: TGTGCCAGCAGCCTAAGGACAGGGTATCAGCCCCAGCATTTT.

This rearrangement joins TRBV6-1 to TRBJ1-1; possible D gene TRBD1, 5 bases. The CDR3 consists of 16 residues. The V gene's germline CDR1 is MNHNS and CDR2 SASEGT. Trimming removed 1 base from V and 4 bases from J, with 16 bases in between. The CDR3 reads CASSEDSGAGSTEAFF. As DNA, the CDR3 is TGTGCCAGCAGTGAAGACAGTGGGGCAGGGTCCACTGAAGCTTTCTTT.

This sequence joins TRBV4-3 and TRBJ2-1; maybe TRBD2 (5 bases). The germline V gene encodes CDR1 LGHNA and CDR2 YSLEER. The CDR3 is 13 residues long. The V gene lost 4 bases and the J gene lost 6 bases, with 10 bases spanning the gap. Written as DNA, the CDR3 is TGCGCCAGCAGCCCCTACACTAGCAATGAGCAGTTCTTC. As protein: CASSPYTSNEQFF.

This clone has more than one count but fewer than ten. V is TRBV7-3 and J is TRBJ1-1; tentatively, D is TRBD1 (5 bases). V was trimmed by 6 bases and J by 0 bases, leaving 20 bases between them. Germline V gene lookup returns CDR1 SGHTA and CDR2 FQGTGA. The length of the CDR3 is 17 residues. CDR3 protein: CASSERGGLGMNTEAFF. Written as DNA, the CDR3 is TGTGCCAGCAGTGAGAGGGGAGGTTTGGGAATGAACACTGAAGCTTTCTTT.